The TCR beta chain described here comes from a study of blood T cell repertoires in COVID-19. The method was immunoSEQ multiplex PCR; TCRdb's version includes in-frame clones alone and lacks a portion of them. The sample shows hundreds of thousands of clones, approximately 80% of them seen only once. The ends were cut back, 2 bases at V and 0 bases at J, with 13 bases in the middle. This CDR3 comprises 16 residues. Germline V gene data show CDR1 as PRHDT and CDR2 as FYEKMQ (reference sequence). This clonotype was obtained from a woman aged 45-65 years with active or convalescent COVID-19. The chain combines TRBV13 with TRBJ1-2; D is undetermined. The sequencing input was peripheral blood. The CDR3 reads CASSLRSQDANYGYTF. The CDR3 nucleotides read TGTGCCAGCAGCTTACGGTCCCAGGATGCTAACTATGGCTACACCTTC.